This record looks at one T cell receptor (beta chain) sequence and its context. Clones were sequenced by immunoSEQ multiplex PCR, and TCRdb holds only the in-frame ones, with some missing. The sample has 250,000 to 400,000 clones, roughly 90% seen once; the top ten hold roughly 2.8%. CDR1 and CDR2 from the germline V gene are MRHNA and SNTAGT. The length of the CDR3 is 14 residues. Between the trimmed V and J ends, which lost 4 bases and 6 bases, there was a span of 16 bases. These data are taken from a study of blood T cell repertoires in COVID-19. This rearrangement joins TRBV6-4 to TRBJ2-7; D is possibly TRBD2 (6 bases). This TCR was recovered from a woman between 25 and 40 years old with COVID-19, enrolled during active disease. Sequencing used peripheral blood. The CDR3 region is CASSGPGGAIEQYF. DNA of the CDR3: TGTGCCAGCAGTGGGCCCGGGGGAGCTATCGAGCAGTACTTC.